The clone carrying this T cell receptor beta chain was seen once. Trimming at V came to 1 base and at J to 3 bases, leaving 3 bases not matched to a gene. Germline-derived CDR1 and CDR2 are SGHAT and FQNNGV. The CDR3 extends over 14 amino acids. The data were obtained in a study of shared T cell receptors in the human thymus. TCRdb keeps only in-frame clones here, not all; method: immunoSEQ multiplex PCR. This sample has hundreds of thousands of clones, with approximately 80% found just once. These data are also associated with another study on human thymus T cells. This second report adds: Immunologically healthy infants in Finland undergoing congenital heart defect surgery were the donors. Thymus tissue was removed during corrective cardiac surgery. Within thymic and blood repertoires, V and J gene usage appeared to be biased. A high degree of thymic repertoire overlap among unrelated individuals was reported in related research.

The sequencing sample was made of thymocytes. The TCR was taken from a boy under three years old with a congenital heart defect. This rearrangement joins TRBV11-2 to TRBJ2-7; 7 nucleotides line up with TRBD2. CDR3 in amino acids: CASSLGRDYYEQYF. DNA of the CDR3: TGTGCCAGCAGCTTAGGGAGGGACTACTACGAGCAGTACTTC.